This T cell receptor (beta chain) was sequenced for a study of cytomegalovirus exposure and HLA in healthy donors (dated by TCRdb to about 2017). For context, the study as a whole: According to a later analysis, one platform produced both the 100 to 150 validation repertoires and the 620 or so repertoires of the first cohort. The study was designed to test whether signatures of past pathogen exposure could be identified by cataloging public T cell receptors. In addition to the first cohort of 666 subjects, a separate validation cohort of 120 different subjects was used. High-throughput TCR immunosequencing, statistical association of individual TCRs with disease status, and machine learning were combined to predict cytomegalovirus infection status. Beyond this particular receptor, the publication reports: Subsequent analysis determined that TCRs grouped into clusters in the first cohort also showed a tendency toward co-occurrence across the 130 or so validation repertoires, and approximately 93% of cluster scores exceeded 0. In both the original and validation cohorts, the classifier was reported to diagnose cytomegalovirus status with high specificity and sensitivity. All 120 or so repertoires were used to score co-occurrence in the validation cohort in a later analysis, because that analysis had no HLA typing for the cohort. It was suggested by the authors that the approach could potentially be generalized to other disease states and immunological phenotypes. The study listed 150 to 200 TCR beta chains as associated with cytomegalovirus. A few of the identified cytomegalovirus-associated TCR beta chains were confirmed in vitro to be specific for cytomegalovirus antigens. Most TCR sequences were seen in very few donors, while some public TCRs were found in many individuals.

Library prep was done by the immunoSEQ multiplex PCR assay. Concerning the study's data processing: A statistical classification framework was built for diagnosing cytomegalovirus status from the catalog of TCR beta chain sequences. What TCRdb holds here is the immuneACCESS table cut down to in-frame rearrangements. Part of the clones is not present; checked against another copy, under half of the missing clones reflect an unresolved V gene, and the others are unexplained. V, J and clone size derive from that table, while D and trimming were established from the DNA sequence. The sample data list 55,000 to 65,000 clones, and around nine tenths of these were observed just once. 0.9% to 1.4% of the sample comes from the top ten. Donors formed part of the validation cohort, which comprised over a hundred subjects and was distinct from the first cohort of fewer than 750 subjects. The CDR3 runs 17 residues from the cysteine to the phenylalanine. Only the CDR3 portion is preserved as DNA: 51 bases, with reading frame beginning at the first base. V loses 10 bases of germline sequence and J loses 3 bases, and the interval between the two ends is 27 bases. CDR1 and CDR2, looked up from the germline V gene, are MDHEN and SYDVKM.

Concerning this clone: Its antigen remains unidentified. Per-base qualities were not stored, and no clone one base away is much larger.

The sample consisted of PBMCs. This clonotype was obtained from a young man in good health and CMV-seronegative. The chain joins TRBV28 to TRBJ1-1, with TRBD1 perhaps the D gene, on 6 matching bases. The sequenced DNA is TGTGCCACCAAAAAGTATCCGGGACACCAACTACACACTGAAGCTTTCTTT. It translates as CATKKYPGHQLHTEAFF.